Each of the 11 T cell receptor beta chains below was sequenced from the same sample in a study of cytomegalovirus exposure and HLA in healthy donors. In the PCR, 60 Vbeta and 13 Jbeta primers were used. Generated by immunoSEQ multiplex PCR, the TCRdb table keeps only in-frame clones and is missing some. The top ten hold more than 2.5% of the sample, which has some 150,000 clones, 82% seen once. The sequenced sample consisted of PBMCs. These receptors were taken from a man in his late teens or twenties in good health and CMV-seropositive.

With respect to this clone: The same CDR3 arises from other DNA sequences in this sample as well. V and J are TRBV4-1 and TRBJ2-7; perhaps TRBD1 as D (5 bases). Trimming pared 1 base from V and 0 bases from J, leaving 7 bases between. Germline V gene data show CDR1 as MGHRA and CDR2 as YSYEKL. This CDR3 contains 14 residues. DNA for the CDR3: TGCGCCAGCAGCCAAGGACAGTCCTCCTACGAGCAGTACTTC. Translated, it gives CASSQGQSSYEQYF.

The V gene is TRBV5-1, the J gene TRBJ1-1; no firm D call. Germline V gives CDR1 SGHRS, CDR2 YFSETQ. The CDR3 totals 17 residues. The V and J ends lost 0 bases and 4 bases respectively, with 19 bases between them. The CDR3 here is CASSLDLRLGSSTEAFF. As DNA, the CDR3 is TGCGCCAGCAGCTTGGACCTTCGGCTGGGCTCGAGCACTGAAGCTTTCTTT.

The rearrangement uses TRBV6-5 and TRBJ1-6, with D possibly matching TRBD1 (6 bases). V lost 4 bases and J lost 10, with 11 bases in between. The CDR3 length is 13 residues. From germline, CDR1 is MNHEY and CDR2 SVGAGI. The CDR3 loop is CASSSGTRSPLHF. The CDR3 DNA reads as TGTGCCAGCAGTTCCGGGACAAGATCACCCCTCCACTTT.

The chain recombines TRBV5-4 with TRBJ2-1; 8 bases are shared with TRBD1. Germline V lookup: CDR1 SGHNT, CDR2 YYREEE (reference sequence). The junction had 8 bases not matched to a gene; V was cut back by 5 bases and J by 7 bases. The CDR3 length is 14 residues. The CDR3 DNA reads TGTGCCAGCAGACTTACAGGGGGGAGAAATGAGCAGTTCTTC. As protein: CASRLTGGRNEQFF.

The chain combines TRBV5-4 with TRBJ1-2, with 7 positions matching TRBD1. CDR3 size: 15 residues. Germline V gives CDR1 SGHNT, CDR2 YYREEE (reference sequence). Losses at the gene ends were 4 bases for V and 4 bases for J; bases not matched to a gene: 10. CDR3 nucleotide sequence: TGTGCCAGCAGCCTTGGGACAGCGAAGGTCTATGGCTACACCTTC. Encoded protein: CASSLGTAKVYGYTF. Using reference TRBV5-4 and TRBJ1-2 for the parts outside the CDR3, the full variable domain is ETGVTQSPTHLIKTRGQQVTLRCSSQSGHNTVSWYQQALGQGPQFIFQYYREEENGRGNFPPRFSGLQFPNYSSELNVNALELDDSALYLCASSLGTAKVYGYTFGSGTRLTVV.

V gene TRBV12-5 combines with J gene TRBJ2-5; 8 bases agree with TRBD1. CDR3 length: 13 amino acids. Germline V gene sequence: CDR1 LGHNT, CDR2 FRNRAP. Trimming took 7 bases from V and 2 from J; bases not matched to a gene: 3. CDR3 sequence reads: CASEGQGQETQYF. The CDR3 DNA reads as TGTGCTAGTGAAGGACAGGGACAAGAGACCCAGTACTTC.

This clone was counted between two and nine times. This chain uses TRBV28 with TRBJ1-1; 8 nucleotides agree with TRBD1. The trim removed 5 bases at V and 8 bases at J, leaving 4 bases unmatched. This CDR3 spans 12 amino acids. Germline values: CDR1 MDHEN, CDR2 SYDVKM. The CDR3 reads CASSGQGQEAFF. CDR3 DNA sequence: TGTGCCAGCAGTGGACAGGGTCAGGAAGCTTTCTTT.

The chain combines TRBV19 with TRBJ2-5; TRBD2 aligns across 7 bases. Germline assignment: CDR1 LNHDA and CDR2 SQIVND (reference sequence). Trimming at V came to 5 bases and at J to 5 bases, leaving 5 bases not matched to a gene. The CDR3 totals 13 residues. CDR3 in DNA: TGTGCCAGTAGTGGAGCGGGATGGGAGACCCAGTACTTC. Amino acid sequence: CASSGAGWETQYF.

The chain recombines TRBV5-1 with TRBJ1-1; D is perhaps TRBD1 (5 bases). In germline, CDR1 is SGHRS, CDR2 YFSETQ. Trimming took 3 bases from V and 4 from J, leaving 19 bases between them. The CDR3 is made up of 16 amino acids. CDR3 protein: CASSWEVGRGLTEAFF. DNA of the CDR3: TGCGCCAGCAGCTGGGAAGTGGGAAGGGGCCTCACTGAAGCTTTCTTT.

This chain links TRBV28 with TRBJ1-1; no firm D call. CDR3 size: 14 residues. V lost 6 bases and J 7 bases, leaving 18 bases between the germline ends. CDR1 MDHEN and CDR2 SYDVKM come from the germline V gene. The CDR3 loop is CASSLSGGSIEAFF. CDR3 nucleotides: TGTGCCAGCAGCCTAAGCGGAGGGTCTATTGAAGCTTTCTTT. The whole variable domain, filled in from reference TRBV28 and TRBJ1-1, reads DVKVTQSSRYLVKRTGEKVFLECVQDMDHENMFWYRQDPGLGLRLIYFSYDVKMKEKGDIPEGYSVSREKKERFSLILESASTNQTSMYLCASSLSGGSIEAFFGQGTRLTVV.

The rearrangement joins TRBV30 to TRBJ1-2; D is undetermined. Germline V gene data show CDR1 as GTSNPN and CDR2 as SVGIG (reference sequence). V gave up 8 bases and J gave up 8 bases, with 18 bases separating them. The CDR3 length is 12 residues. The CDR3 DNA sequence: TGTGCCGGGGTTCTGCGGGTCCAGGGCTACACCTTC. Translating it yields CAGVLRVQGYTF. Together with reference TRBV30 and TRBJ1-2, the CDR3 gives the full variable domain: SQTIHQWPATLVQPVGSPLSLECTVEGTSNPNLYWYRQAAGRGLQLLFYSVGIGQISSEVPQNLSASRPQDRQFILSSKKLLLSDSGFYLCAGVLRVQGYTFGSGTRLTVV.